This T cell receptor beta chain is drawn from a study of identical twins. The CDR3 is made up of 10 amino acids. TCRdb reprocessed the 5' RACE reads with MiXCR, giving one entry per CDR3 protein. The sample contains some 460,000 distinct CDR3 sequences, 14% of which appear only once. These data were likewise used in another study, on yellow fever vaccine responses in identical twins.

The TCR sequence derives from a woman under 30 in good health. The chain carries TRBV21-1 and TRBJ2-7; the table assigns TRBD1, which was not confirmed against the DNA. TRBV21-1 is classified as a pseudogene. Sequencing input: CD4+ T cells sorted from blood. The CDR3: CASETDEQYF. The CDR3 nucleotides read TGTGCCAGCGAGACAGACGAGCAGTACTTC.